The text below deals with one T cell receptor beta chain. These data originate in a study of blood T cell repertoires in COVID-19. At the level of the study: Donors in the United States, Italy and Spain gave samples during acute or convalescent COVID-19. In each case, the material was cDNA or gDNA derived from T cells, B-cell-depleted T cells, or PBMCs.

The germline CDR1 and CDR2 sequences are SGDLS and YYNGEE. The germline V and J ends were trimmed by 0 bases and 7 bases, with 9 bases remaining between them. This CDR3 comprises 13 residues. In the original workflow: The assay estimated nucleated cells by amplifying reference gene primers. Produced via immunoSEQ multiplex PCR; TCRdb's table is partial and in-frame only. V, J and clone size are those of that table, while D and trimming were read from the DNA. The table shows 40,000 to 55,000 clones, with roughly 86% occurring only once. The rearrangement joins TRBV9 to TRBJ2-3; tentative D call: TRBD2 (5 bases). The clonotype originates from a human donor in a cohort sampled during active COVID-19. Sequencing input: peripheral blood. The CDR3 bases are TGTGCCAGCAGCGTAGGAAGAGGGAATACGCAGTATTTT. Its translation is CASSVGRGNTQYF.